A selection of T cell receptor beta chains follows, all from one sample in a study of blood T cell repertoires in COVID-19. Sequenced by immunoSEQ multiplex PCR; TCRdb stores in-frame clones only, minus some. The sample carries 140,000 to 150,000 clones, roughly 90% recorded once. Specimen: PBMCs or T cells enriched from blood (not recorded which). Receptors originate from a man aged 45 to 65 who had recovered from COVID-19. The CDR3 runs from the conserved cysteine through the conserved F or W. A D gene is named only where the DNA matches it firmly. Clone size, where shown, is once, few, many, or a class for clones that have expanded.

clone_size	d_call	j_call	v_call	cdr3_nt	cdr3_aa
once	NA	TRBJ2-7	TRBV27	TGTGCCAGCAGTTTATCGCCTACTAGGACGACGAGCTACGAGCAGTACTTC	CASSLSPTRTTSYEQYF
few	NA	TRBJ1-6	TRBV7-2	TGTGCCAGCAGCTCCAGGAGGTTCTCCTATAATTCACCCCTCCACTTT	CASSSRRFSYNSPLHF
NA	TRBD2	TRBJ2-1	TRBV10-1	TGCGCCAGCAGTCACATGACTAGCGGGAATCTTCGCGATGAGCAGTTCTTC	CASSHMTSGNLRDEQFF
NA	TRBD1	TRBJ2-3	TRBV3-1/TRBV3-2	TGTGCCAGCAGCCATCGGGACAGAAACACAGATACGCAGTATTTT	CASSHRDRNTDTQYF
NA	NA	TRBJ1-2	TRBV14	TGTGCCAGCAGCCAAGATTCGAGCCCCTATGGCTACACCTTC	CASSQDSSPYGYTF
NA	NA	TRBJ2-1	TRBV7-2	TGTGCCAGCAGCTTAGTAGGAGCAGGGTACAATGAGCAGTTCTTC	CASSLVGAGYNEQFF
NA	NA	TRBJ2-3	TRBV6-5	TGTGCCAGCAGTTCTGGACAGATACTCACAGATACGCAGTATTTT	CASSSGQILTDTQYF
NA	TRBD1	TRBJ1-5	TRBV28	TGTGCCAGCAGGGGGCGGACAGGACATCAGCCCCAGCATTTT	CASRGRTGHQPQHF
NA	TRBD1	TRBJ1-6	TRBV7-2	TGTGCCAGCAGCTTGGGAAGACAGGGGCCACCCCTCCACTTT	CASSLGRQGPPLHF
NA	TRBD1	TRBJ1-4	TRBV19	TGTGCCAGTAGTAGCCGGAACAGGGGTCTCCGTAATGAAAAACTGTTTTTT	CASSSRNRGLRNEKLFF